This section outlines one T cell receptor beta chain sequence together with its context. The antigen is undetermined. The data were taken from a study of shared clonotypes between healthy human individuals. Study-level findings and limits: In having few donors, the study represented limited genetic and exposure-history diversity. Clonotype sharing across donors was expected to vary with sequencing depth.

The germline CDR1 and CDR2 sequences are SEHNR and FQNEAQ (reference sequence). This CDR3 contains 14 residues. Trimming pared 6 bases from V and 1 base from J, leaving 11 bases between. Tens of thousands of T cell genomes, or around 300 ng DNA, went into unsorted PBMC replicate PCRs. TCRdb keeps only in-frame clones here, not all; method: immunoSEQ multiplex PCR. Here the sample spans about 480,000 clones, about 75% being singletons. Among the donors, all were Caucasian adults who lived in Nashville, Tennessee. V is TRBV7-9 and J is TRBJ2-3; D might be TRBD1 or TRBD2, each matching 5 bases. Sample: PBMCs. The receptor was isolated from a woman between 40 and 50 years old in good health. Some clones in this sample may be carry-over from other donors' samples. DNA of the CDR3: TGTGCCAGCAGTACTAGGGACGGCACAGATACGCAGTATTTT. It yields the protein CASSTRDGTDTQYF.